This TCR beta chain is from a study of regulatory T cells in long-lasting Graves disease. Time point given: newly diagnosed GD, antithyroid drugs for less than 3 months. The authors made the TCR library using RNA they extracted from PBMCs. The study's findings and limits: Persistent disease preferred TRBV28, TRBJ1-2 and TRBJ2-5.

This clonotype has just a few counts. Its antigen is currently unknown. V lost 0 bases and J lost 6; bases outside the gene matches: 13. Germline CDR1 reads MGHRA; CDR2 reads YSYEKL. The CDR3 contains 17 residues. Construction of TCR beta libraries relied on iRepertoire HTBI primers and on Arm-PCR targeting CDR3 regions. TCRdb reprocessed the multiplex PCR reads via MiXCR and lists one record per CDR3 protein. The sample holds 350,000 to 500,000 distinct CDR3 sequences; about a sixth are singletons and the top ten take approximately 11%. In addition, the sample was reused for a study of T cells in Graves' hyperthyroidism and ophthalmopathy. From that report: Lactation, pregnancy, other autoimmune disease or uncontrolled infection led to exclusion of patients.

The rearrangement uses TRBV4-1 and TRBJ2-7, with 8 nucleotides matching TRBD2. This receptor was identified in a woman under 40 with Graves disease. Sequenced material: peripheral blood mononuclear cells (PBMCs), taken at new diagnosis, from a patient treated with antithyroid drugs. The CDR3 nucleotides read TGCGCCAGCAGCCAAGATCCCGGAGGAGCGGGGGCGGGCGAGCAGTACTTC. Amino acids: CASSQDPGGAGAGEQYF.